This T cell receptor (beta chain) was profiled in a study of shared clonotypes between healthy human individuals. The CDR3 contains 14 residues. CDR1 is LNHDA and CDR2 is SQIVND in the germline V gene (reference sequence). Trimming took 3 bases from V and 1 from J; bases not matched to a gene: 2. Whole-study findings and limits: How much donors shared clonotypes was expected to be affected by sequencing depth.

Clones were read by immunoSEQ multiplex PCR, and TCRdb kept only the in-frame ones, dropping some. This repertoire shows some 1.1 million clones, about 72% found once; its top ten account for 0.7% to 0.95%. On this clone: Its antigen remains unidentified. Given a far larger clone just one base away, this is likely a sequencing read error.

The sequenced material came from memory CD4+ T cells from PBMCs. Specified subset: CD45RA-negative fraction. The rearrangement links TRBV19 to TRBJ1-1, with TRBD1 matching 7 bases. The TCR was taken from a man younger than 35 in good health. Some clones in this sample may be carry-over from other donors' samples. This chain's CDR3 is CASSIGTANTEAFF. The CDR3 nucleotides are TGTGCCAGTAGTATCGGGACAGCGAACACTGAAGCTTTCTTT.